Shown below are 20 T cell receptor beta chains from a single sample sequenced in a study of blood T cell repertoires in COVID-19 (dated by TCRdb to 2018 to 2021). The library was built by means of the immunoSEQ multiplex PCR assay. This immuneACCESS table, as held by TCRdb, lists in-frame sequences with V and J called but not all clones. Of the missing ones, under half trace to an unresolved V gene in checked studies; the others have no known cause. This sample comprises around 270,000 clones, roughly 86% of them detected only once. Approximately 9.4% of the sample is taken by the ten largest. Sequencing was done on a sample of peripheral blood. These receptors were obtained from a man aged 35 to 55 who had recovered from COVID-19.

The CDR3 DNA sequence: TGCAGCGTTGGACAGGGGGCCTACGAGCAGTACTTC. Protein product: CSVGQGAYEQYF. The J gene is TRBJ2-7, the V gene TRBV29-1; TRBD1 agrees at 9 bases. The J segment lost 2 bases and the V segment lost 4 bases, leaving 0 bases of the junction unmatched. Germline V gene lookup returns CDR1 SQVTM and CDR2 ANQGSEA. The CDR3 consists of 12 residues.

This CDR3 is CASSFSTGGAETQYF. The DNA for the CDR3 is TGTGCCAGCAGCTTCTCCACGGGGGGCGCGGAGACCCAGTACTTC. This chain joins TRBV5-4 and TRBJ2-5; perhaps TRBD2 as D (7 bases). The V gene lost 2 bases and the J gene lost 5 bases, with 16 bases spanning the gap. This CDR3 has 15 residues. The germline gives CDR1 SGHNT, CDR2 YYREEE (reference sequence).

This chain joins TRBV19 and TRBJ1-5; 8 bases line up with TRBD1. Germline CDR1 reads LNHDA; CDR2 reads SQIVND (reference sequence). This CDR3 spans 15 amino acids. Losses at the gene ends were 5 bases for V and 1 base for J; bases not matched to a gene: 4. DNA of the CDR3: TGTGCCAGTAGTGTCGGACAGGGAAGCAATCAGCCCCAGCATTTT. Its protein is CASSVGQGSNQPQHF.

This clone was counted only a few times. This chain connects TRBV5-6 to TRBJ2-5; D is possibly TRBD1 (5 bases). The V and J ends lost 2 bases and 5 bases respectively, with 10 bases between them. This CDR3 spans 13 amino acids. The germline V gene has CDR1 SGHDT and CDR2 YYEEEE. The CDR3 here is CASSLPSGETQYF. The CDR3 DNA is TGTGCCAGCAGCTTACCGTCAGGGGAGACCCAGTACTTC.

This sequence joins TRBV7-6 and TRBJ2-2; TRBD1 matches at 12 bases. Germline V gene lookup returns CDR1 SGHVS and CDR2 FNYEAQ. The CDR3 totals 20 residues. V shed 1 base, J shed 0 bases, and the junction held 9 bases outside the gene matches. The CDR3 reads CASSLVLLGQGAANTGELFF. The CDR3 nucleotides are TGTGCCAGCAGCTTAGTGCTGCTGGGACAGGGGGCGGCGAACACCGGGGAGCTGTTTTTT. Filled out from reference TRBV7-6 and TRBJ2-2, the complete variable domain reads GAGVSQSPRYKVTKRGQDVALRCDPISGHVSLYWYRQALGQGPEFLTYFNYEAQQDKSGLPNDRFSAERPEGSISTLTIQRTEQRDSAMYRCASSLVLLGQGAANTGELFFGEGSRLTVL.

Turning to this clone: At the DNA level, this CDR3 is encoded by other sequences in the same sample as well. The rearrangement joins TRBV3-1 (or the pseudogene TRBV3-2) to TRBJ1-6; 9 bases line up with TRBD1. Germline V gives CDR1 LGHDT, CDR2 YNNKEL (reference sequence). The CDR3 loop spans 15 amino acids. Trimming at V came to 4 bases and at J to 7 bases, leaving 5 bases not matched to a gene. As DNA, the CDR3 is TGTGCCAGCAGCCGTGGGACAGGGTTCAATTCACCCCTCCACTTT. The encoded protein is CASSRGTGFNSPLHF.

The chain couples TRBV28 to TRBJ2-7; 7 bases map to TRBD1. The CDR3 covers 15 residues. Per germline, CDR1 MDHEN and CDR2 SYDVKM. J gave up 1 base and V 5 bases, and 8 bases lay outside the gene matches. CDR3: CASSPHTGVSYEQYF. The CDR3 region has the DNA TGTGCCAGCAGTCCACACACAGGGGTATCCTACGAGCAGTACTTC.

This chain uses TRBV6-2 or TRBV6-3 with TRBJ1-2; D ambiguous. Germline V gene sequence: CDR1 MNHEY, CDR2 SVGEGT. Trimming took 0 bases from V and 8 from J, leaving 13 bases between them. This CDR3 is built from 14 residues. The CDR3 bases are TGTGCCAGCAGTTACTCGACCAGGTCGGGAGGCTACACCTTC. It encodes CASSYSTRSGGYTF.

This clone was seen more than once but under ten times. The chain uses TRBV11-3 and TRBJ2-1; 10 bases fit TRBD2. CDR1 SGHNT and CDR2 YENEEA come from the germline V gene. The CDR3 totals 13 residues. The V and J ends lost 8 bases and 9 bases, in that order; junction bases with no gene match: 7. DNA of the CDR3: TGTGCCAGCCAAGCGGGGGGGCGAGGTGAGCAGTTCTTC. It codes for CASQAGGRGEQFF. Variable domain in full (rest from reference TRBV11-3 and TRBJ2-1): EAGVVQSPRYKIIEKKQPVAFWCNPISGHNTLYWYLQNLGQGPELLIRYENEEAVDDSQLPKDRFSAERLKGVDSTLKIQPAELGDSAVYLCASQAGGRGEQFFGPGTRLTVL.

To note about this clone: This sample also contains other DNA sequences that code for the same CDR3. The CDR3 bases are TGTGCCAGCAGCCTAGGGATCAGGGGCTACACCTTC. Its translation: CASSLGIRGYTF. V gene TRBV7-2 combines with J gene TRBJ1-2; no firm D call. This CDR3 spans 12 amino acids. CDR1 and CDR2 from the germline V gene are SGHTA and FQGNSA. The V end was cut by 5 bases, the J end by 8 bases, with 12 bases between.

V gene TRBV9 combines with J gene TRBJ1-6, with 10 bases fitting TRBD1. Germline values: CDR1 SGDLS, CDR2 YYNGEE. The ends lost 4 bases at V and 7 bases at J; junction bases unmatched: 5. The CDR3 is made up of 15 amino acids. CDR3 loop: CASSLWTGGNSPLHF. DNA of the CDR3: TGTGCCAGCAGCCTATGGACAGGGGGGAATTCACCCCTCCACTTT.

The rearrangement links TRBV21-1 to TRBJ1-5; TRBD1, the table's D call, was not compared with the DNA. TRBV21-1 constitutes a pseudogene. The CDR3 contains 16 residues. DNA for the CDR3: TGTGCCAGCCGAAACAGGGCAGATTATAGCAATCAGCCCCAGCATTTT. As protein: CASRNRADYSNQPQHF.

The chain combines TRBV7-6 with TRBJ2-5; D is perhaps TRBD2 (6 bases). Germline V lookup: CDR1 SGHVS, CDR2 FNYEAQ. V lost 5 bases to trimming and J lost 5 bases, with 21 bases between them. The CDR3 sequence is 16 residues long. The CDR3 sequence: CASSPRTWGAGETQYF. In DNA form, the CDR3 reads TGTGCCAGCAGCCCGCGCACGTGGGGAGCGGGCGAGACCCAGTACTTC. The whole variable domain, remainder taken from reference TRBV7-6 and TRBJ2-5, is GAGVSQSPRYKVTKRGQDVALRCDPISGHVSLYWYRQALGQGPEFLTYFNYEAQQDKSGLPNDRFSAERPEGSISTLTIQRTEQRDSAMYRCASSPRTWGAGETQYFGPGTRLLVL.

The V and J genes are TRBV10-3 and TRBJ2-5; 8 bases are shared with TRBD1. The CDR3 loop spans 17 amino acids. Germline CDR1 is ENHRY and CDR2 is SYGVKD. The V gene end was trimmed by 4 bases and the J gene end by 2 bases; junction bases not matched to a gene: 12. The CDR3 spells CAISGRKTGATQETQYF. The CDR3 bases are TGTGCCATCAGTGGACGAAAGACAGGGGCCACGCAAGAGACCCAGTACTTC.

The V gene is TRBV25-1, the J gene TRBJ1-4, with D perhaps matching TRBD1 (5 bases). The CDR3 loop spans 14 amino acids. V lost 4 bases and J lost 7, with 13 bases in between. Germline CDR1 reads MGHDK; CDR2 reads SYGVNS. CDR3 in DNA: TGTGCCAGCAGTGGCACAGGATCTAGTGAAAAACTGTTTTTT. Amino acid sequence: CASSGTGSSEKLFF.

The table lists this clone with a count of one. In DNA, the CDR3 is TGTGCCAGCAGCTTAGGAGGGTTGGGCACTGAAGCTTTCTTT. This translates into CASSLGGLGTEAFF. This sequence joins TRBV11-2 and TRBJ1-1; D call uncertain. V lost 1 base to trimming and J lost 4 bases, with 10 bases between them. Germline CDR1 SGHAT, CDR2 FQNNGV. The CDR3 totals 14 residues.

This clone was counted once. CDR3 DNA sequence: TGTGCCAGCAGTCCTACCGGGACAGCCTACAATGAGCAGTTCTTC. Encoded protein: CASSPTGTAYNEQFF. V gene TRBV7-9 combines with J gene TRBJ2-1; 7 bases align to TRBD1. Germline lookup yields CDR1 SEHNR and CDR2 FQNEAQ (reference sequence). This CDR3 comprises 15 residues. Trimming took 6 bases from V and 2 from J; bases not matched to a gene: 7.

V gene TRBV25-1 combines with J gene TRBJ2-4; 7 nucleotides agree with TRBD1. The germline V gene has CDR1 MGHDK and CDR2 SYGVNS. V dropped 0 bases and J dropped 1; count of bases not matched to a gene: 6. The CDR3 consists of 17 residues. The CDR3 is CASSEYGVQGAKNIQYF. Written as DNA, the CDR3 is TGTGCCAGCAGTGAATATGGAGTACAGGGGGCCAAAAACATTCAGTACTTC.

The gene calls are TRBV5-1 and TRBJ2-5; TRBD1 agrees at 10 bases. This CDR3 is 15 amino acids long. Germline values: CDR1 SGHRS, CDR2 YFSETQ. V gave up 4 bases and J gave up 7 bases; unmatched junction bases: 10. The CDR3 spells CASSQKTGGEGTQYF. The CDR3 bases are TGCGCCAGCAGCCAGAAGACAGGGGGCGAAGGGACCCAGTACTTC. Full variable domain (outside the CDR3, taken from reference TRBV5-1 and TRBJ2-5): KAGVTQTPRYLIKTRGQQVTLSCSPISGHRSVSWYQQTPGQGLQFLFEYFSETQRNKGNFPGRFSGRQFSNSRSEMNVSTLELGDSALYLCASSQKTGGEGTQYFGPGTRLLVL.

This chain links TRBV3-1 (or the pseudogene TRBV3-2) with TRBJ1-6; 7 positions agree with TRBD1. Trimming removed 6 bases from V and 7 bases from J; junction bases left unmatched: 9. CDR1 LGHDT and CDR2 YNNKEL come from the germline V gene (reference sequence). This CDR3 spans 15 amino acids. The CDR3 DNA reads as TGTGCCAGCAGGCTAAGGACAGGCGGAAATTCACCCCTCCACTTT. Translating it yields CASRLRTGGNSPLHF.